The present entry profiles one TCR beta chain with its context. The germline V gene has CDR1 SGHTA and CDR2 FQGTGA. The CDR3 runs to 15 residues. Trimming took 5 bases from V and 5 from J; bases not matched to a gene: 8. The sample comes from a study of blood T cell repertoires in COVID-19. The assay was immunoSEQ multiplex PCR, and TCRdb's table has in-frame clones only and misses some. The sample consists of about 200,000 clones, about 90% of them appearing once. The chain joins TRBV7-3 to TRBJ1-1; TRBD1 agrees at 10 bases. The source of this sequence is a woman between 50 and 59 years old with acute or convalescent COVID-19. Sequencing was performed on peripheral blood. The CDR3 is CASSSLGQGGTEAFF. The CDR3 DNA sequence: TGTGCCAGCAGCAGCCTCGGACAGGGGGGGACTGAAGCTTTCTTT.